This TCR beta chain was recovered during a study of blood T cell repertoires in COVID-19. Individuals aged roughly 18 to 95 years were recruited from 24 US areas. The J segment lost 2 bases and the V segment lost 2 bases, leaving 2 bases of the junction unmatched. Germline values: CDR1 SGDLS, CDR2 YYNGEE. The CDR3 consists of 17 residues. Original handling: The authors estimated nucleated cell counts from reference gene primer amplification. Method: immunoSEQ multiplex PCR; TCRdb's copy keeps in-frame clones and lacks some. V, J and clone size are taken as reported in that table, and D and trimming were inferred from the DNA itself. The sample yields around 200,000 clones, 80% to 90% seen once.

This TCR was sampled from a woman in her thirties who had been exposed to COVID-19. The rearrangement joins TRBV9 to TRBJ2-3; TRBD2 aligns across 16 bases. Sample: PBMCs or T cells enriched from blood (not recorded which). CDR3 sequence reads: CASSVGTSGGVTDTQYF. The DNA for the CDR3 is TGTGCCAGCAGCGTCGGGACTAGCGGGGGGGTCACAGATACGCAGTATTTT.